The 14 T cell receptor beta chains given below trace back to one sample, sequenced in a study of T cells expressing NK-cell markers. TCRdb reprocessed the 5' RACE reads, with one entry per CDR3 protein and no DNA. This listing includes a few hundred thousand distinct CDR3 sequences. Sequencing input: blood T cells: a sorted CD56 or NKG2C T cell subset, CD4+ or CD8+ T cells, or bulk PBMC T cells (not recorded which). These receptors all stem from a man younger than 35 in good health.

This chain joins TRBV20-1 and TRBJ2-3; TCRdb calls TRBD2, which cannot be checked without DNA. CDR3 length equals 14 residues. Germline V gives CDR1 DFQATT, CDR2 SNEGSKA (reference sequence). CDR3 sequence: CSASAGRGPDTQYF.

V is TRBV29-1 and J is TRBJ2-6; checking the TCRdb D call of TRBD1 is not possible without DNA. Germline CDR1 reads SQVTM; CDR2 reads ANQGSEA. CDR3 size: 17 residues. CDR3 amino acids: CSVVGGQGFSGANVLTF. Looking up the rest from reference TRBV29-1 and TRBJ2-6 gives the full variable domain: SAVISQKPSRDICQRGTSLTIQCQVDSQVTMMFWYRQQPGQSLTLIATANQGSEATYESGFVIDKFPISRPNLTFSTLTVSNMSPEDSSIYLCSVVGGQGFSGANVLTFGAGSRLTVL.

The chain couples TRBV12-3 or TRBV12-4 to TRBJ2-3; TCRdb's D gene call, TRBD2, goes unchecked for lack of DNA. There are 15 residues in the CDR3. The chain's CDR3 is CASSLWTSGGDTQYF.

This CDR3 is CASSLLGQGDTEAFF. This chain links TRBV12-3 or TRBV12-4 with TRBJ1-1; TCRdb selects TRBD1, and the lack of DNA leaves this call unchecked. The CDR3 extends over 15 amino acids.

This chain joins TRBV30 and TRBJ2-4. Germline lookup yields CDR1 GTSNPN and CDR2 SVGIG (reference sequence). CDR3 size: 12 residues. CDR3 in amino acids: CACGRAKNIQYF.

The gene calls are TRBV23-1 and TRBJ2-2; as DNA is missing, the TRBD1 call by TCRdb cannot be tested. TRBV23-1 is an ORF, with its function uncertain. This CDR3 has 16 amino acids. This chain's CDR3 is CASSQSLRGYTGELFF.

This rearrangement joins TRBV6-1 to TRBJ2-1; TCRdb lists TRBD2, though no DNA is available to test this call. Germline CDR1 reads MNHNS; CDR2 reads SASEGT. CDR3 size: 15 residues. CDR3 residues: CASSDMRASGAEQFF.

The CDR3 sequence is CASSPQAMRTKNIQYF. V is TRBV18 and J is TRBJ2-4. Germline CDR1 KGHSH, CDR2 LQKENI. The CDR3 totals 16 residues.

This rearrangement joins TRBV12-3 or TRBV12-4 to TRBJ2-2; the D call from TCRdb, TRBD2, cannot be confirmed without DNA. The CDR3 has 18 amino acids. CDR3 sequence: CASSTRERLAGVTGELFF.

This chain joins TRBV7-2 and TRBJ2-1; TCRdb picks TRBD2, but there is no DNA to check that call. Germline loops: CDR1 SGHTA, CDR2 FQGNSA. The CDR3 loop spans 16 amino acids. CDR3 loop: CASSRRWSGEYNEQFF.

The rearrangement joins TRBV4-2 to TRBJ2-7. CDR1 and CDR2 from the germline V gene are LGHNA and YNFKEQ. This CDR3 spans 16 amino acids. The CDR3 is CASSQDLAVTSYEQYF.

The chain is built from TRBV4-2 and TRBJ2-2; TCRdb lists TRBD2, though no DNA is available to test this call. Germline V gene data show CDR1 as LGHNA and CDR2 as YNFKEQ. CDR3 length equals 16 residues. CDR3 sequence reads: CASSPRTRTNTGELFF.

The rearrangement joins TRBV5-8 to TRBJ1-6; TCRdb's assignment of TRBD1 cannot be checked, as there is no DNA. CDR1 and CDR2 from the germline V gene are SGHTS and YDEGEE. The CDR3 runs to 12 residues. CDR3 region: CASSLDRAALHF. The full variable domain, completed using reference TRBV5-8 and TRBJ1-6, is EAGVTQSPTHLIKTRGQQATLRCSPISGHTSVYWYQQALGLGLQFLLWYDEGEERNRGNFPPRFSGRQFPNYSSELNVNALELEDSALYLCASSLDRAALHFGNGTRLTVT.

The chain joins TRBV7-8 to TRBJ2-4; absent DNA, TCRdb's TRBD1 call cannot be checked. The CDR3 is made up of 15 amino acids. Germline CDR1 and CDR2: SGHVS and FQNEAQ. CDR3 in amino acids: CASSLEVGTGNIQYF.